In this sample, the clone carrying this TCR beta chain turned up once. The data stem from a study of blood T cell repertoires in COVID-19. Study details: Italy, Spain and the United States were the sources of the convalescent and acute COVID-19 samples. PBMCs, B-cell-depleted T cells, or T cells were the source of the cDNA or gDNA that made up the material.

The CDR3 is made up of 15 amino acids. The germline gives CDR1 MNHEY, CDR2 SVGAGI. Trimming removed 4 bases at V and 7 bases at J, with 17 bases between. Per the authors' pipeline: Nucleated cell counts were estimated from reference gene primer amplification. TCRdb's table, derived via immunoSEQ multiplex PCR, lists solely in-frame clones and lacks some. Clone size and the V and J calls come from that table; the DNA yielded D and trimming. In the table there are fewer than 180,000 clones, approximately 86% of which are singletons. What was sequenced was peripheral blood. The rearrangement uses TRBV6-5 and TRBJ1-5, with a tentative D call TRBD1 (5 bases). The origin of this receptor is a man aged 65 to 85 with acute or convalescent COVID-19. CDR3 protein: CASSSATFPGQPQHF. CDR3 coding DNA: TGTGCCAGCAGTTCGGCGACATTCCCAGGGCAGCCCCAGCATTTT.